This TCR beta chain was found in a study of shared clonotypes between healthy human individuals. There are 18 residues in the CDR3. The germline V gene has CDR1 SGHDT and CDR2 YYEEEE. Points on this clone: One end of the junction does not line up with germline, which may come from a read error.

A deep-level run was used for the assay. The method was immunoSEQ multiplex PCR; TCRdb's version includes in-frame clones alone and lacks a portion of them. The table includes around 1 million clones, about three quarters detected once. The gene calls are TRBV5-6 and TRBJ2-3, with D perhaps TRBD1 (7 bases). This clonotype was obtained from a man younger than 35 in good health. The sequenced material came from memory CD4+ T cells sorted from blood. Subset reported: CD45RA-negative fraction. The CDR3 here is CASSLRQGGPGLEPPLHF. The CDR3 region has the DNA TGTGCCAGCAGCTTACGACAGGGAGGCCCAGGGTTGGAGCCCCCGTTGCATTTT. The entire variable domain, with the rest obtained from reference TRBV5-6 and TRBJ2-3, is as follows: DAGVTQSPTHLIKTRGQQVTLRCSPKSGHDTVSWYQQALGQGPQFIFQYYEEEERQRGNFPDRFSGHQFPNYSSELNVNALLLGDSALYLCASSLRQGGPGLEPPLHFGPGTRLTVL.